Below are 24 T cell receptor beta chains sequenced from a single sample in a study of OX40 agonist ivuxolimab in advanced cancers. Clones were sequenced by immunoSEQ multiplex PCR, and TCRdb holds only the in-frame ones, with some missing. The sample shows 60,000 to 85,000 clones, about 89% of them seen only once. Sequenced here: CD4+ or CD8+ T cells sorted from blood, sampled in a trial of the OX40 agonist ivuxolimab. Receptors were obtained from an adult with an advanced solid tumor such as melanoma, head and neck, liver or kidney cancer.

The chain joins TRBV6-6 to TRBJ2-1; TRBD2 aligns across 10 bases. Germline V gene lookup returns CDR1 MNHNY and CDR2 SVGAGI (reference sequence). Germline trimming cut 6 bases from V and 7 bases from J; bases unmatched to any gene: 9. CDR3 length: 15 residues. Here the CDR3 reads CASRGGLAVINEQFF. The CDR3 coding sequence is TGTGCCAGCAGGGGCGGACTAGCGGTGATAAATGAGCAGTTCTTC.

This clone was observed a single time. The chain couples TRBV28 to TRBJ1-3; D gene uncertain. The CDR3 consists of 13 residues. The germline V gene encodes CDR1 MDHEN and CDR2 SYDVKM. V was cut by 7 bases and J by 0 bases, with 7 bases left in between. CDR3 bases: TGTGCCAGCATCCCGAACTCTGGAAACACCATATATTTT. Translation: CASIPNSGNTIYF.

The V gene is TRBV27, the J gene TRBJ2-1, with D unresolved. The CDR3 totals 13 residues. V was shortened by 6 bases and J by 2 bases, with 8 bases between the two germline ends. Per germline, CDR1 MNHEY and CDR2 SMNVEV (reference sequence). The CDR3 loop reads CASSWGTYNEQFF. The CDR3 coding sequence is TGTGCCAGCAGCTGGGGTACCTACAATGAGCAGTTCTTC.

This clone was detected once. J is TRBJ1-1 and V is TRBV7-2, with D uncertain. Germline CDR1 is SGHTA and CDR2 is FQGNSA. Trimming took 2 bases from V and 3 from J, leaving 10 bases between them. This CDR3 has 14 residues. CDR3 region: CASSLRFRDTEAFF. The DNA for the CDR3 is TGTGCCAGCAGCTTACGTTTCCGGGACACTGAAGCTTTCTTT.

V and J are TRBV7-3 and TRBJ1-1, with a tentative D call TRBD1 (5 bases). Germline lookup yields CDR1 SGHTA and CDR2 FQGTGA. This CDR3 spans 13 amino acids. V gave up 3 bases and J gave up 5 bases, with 10 bases separating them. The CDR3: CASSLTVKTEAFF. CDR3 nucleotide sequence: TGTGCCAGCAGCTTGACAGTTAAGACTGAAGCTTTCTTT.

This clone was detected a few times. The chain employs TRBV7-9 and TRBJ1-2, with D hard to call. Per germline, CDR1 SEHNR and CDR2 FQNEAQ (reference sequence). V was cut by 4 bases and J by 5 bases, with 8 bases left in between. The CDR3 extends over 12 amino acids. CDR3 sequence (DNA): TGTGCCAGCAGCTCCGAAGGGTATGGCTACACCTTC. Protein: CASSSEGYGYTF.

The rearrangement links TRBV28 to TRBJ2-5; D uncertain. V was cut by 3 bases and J by 2 bases, with 13 bases left in between. Germline values: CDR1 MDHEN, CDR2 SYDVKM. CDR3 size: 15 residues. This chain's CDR3 is CASSLSGVVQETQYF. The CDR3 DNA reads TGTGCCAGCAGTTTGAGTGGAGTGGTACAAGAGACCCAGTACTTC.

J is TRBJ1-5 and V is TRBV28; TRBD1 is a possible D gene (6 bases). Trimming removed 4 bases from V and 3 bases from J, with 10 bases in between. Germline V gene lookup returns CDR1 MDHEN and CDR2 SYDVKM. The length of the CDR3 is 14 residues. The CDR3 bases are TGTGCCAGCAGTTGGACAGAGAACAATCAGCCCCAGCATTTT. It specifies CASSWTENNQPQHF.

The rearrangement joins TRBV18 to TRBJ1-1; no clear D gene. With 6 bases removed from V and 2 bases from J, the gap between germline ends came to 4 bases. This CDR3 is 11 amino acids long. Germline CDR1 KGHSH, CDR2 LQKENI. The DNA for the CDR3 is TGTGCCAGCTCTAGAAACACTGAAGCTTTCTTT. This translates into CASSRNTEAFF.

The chain has TRBV5-5 and TRBJ2-5; D uncertain. V lost 3 bases to trimming and J lost 0 bases, with 9 bases between them. This CDR3 has 14 residues. Looked up from germline, CDR1 is SGHKS and CDR2 is YYEKEE (reference sequence). CDR3: CASSSGPYQETQYF. As DNA, the CDR3 is TGTGCCAGCAGCTCAGGACCGTACCAAGAGACCCAGTACTTC.

Regarding this clone: Other DNA sequences in the same sample also yield this CDR3. V usage is TRBV15 and J usage is TRBJ1-5, with TRBD1 as a possible D gene (5 bases). CDR3 size: 14 residues. The V end lost 5 bases, the J end lost 0 bases, and 8 bases lay between the germline ends. Germline lookup yields CDR1 LNHNV and CDR2 YYDKDF (reference sequence). The CDR3 DNA follows: TGTGCCACCAGCGGGGGGTATAGCAATCAGCCCCAGCATTTT. This encodes CATSGGYSNQPQHF.

This chain joins TRBV7-3 and TRBJ2-5, with TRBD2 identical over 9 bases. TRBJ2-7 matches the DNA end more closely, so the J call is doubtful. Germline assignment: CDR1 SGHTA and CDR2 FQGTGA. There are 15 residues in the CDR3. CDR3 bases: TGTGCCAGCAGCTTAGGTGGGACTAGCATTTACGAGCAGTACTTC. The encoded protein is CASSLGGTSIYEQYF.

The rearrangement joins TRBV6-1 to TRBJ1-2, with TRBD1 identical over 7 bases. The V gene end was trimmed by 8 bases and the J gene end by 4 bases; junction bases not matched to a gene: 13. Germline CDR1 MNHNS, CDR2 SASEGT. This CDR3 is built from 15 residues. CDR3 nucleotide sequence: TGTGCCAGCCCTTCCCGGGACAGAGGAACCTATGGCTACACCTTC. Translation gives CASPSRDRGTYGYTF.

The chain has TRBV7-2 and TRBJ2-7, with D possibly matching TRBD2 (6 bases). The V gene lost 5 bases and the J gene lost 2 bases, with 13 bases spanning the gap. Germline CDR1 is SGHTA and CDR2 is FQGNSA. The CDR3 sequence is 14 residues long. CDR3 region: CASSPQRVTYEQYF. CDR3 DNA sequence: TGTGCCAGCAGCCCTCAGCGGGTAACCTACGAGCAGTACTTC.

The chain couples TRBV18 to TRBJ1-4, with 8 bases fitting TRBD1. Germline trimming cut 6 bases from V and 7 bases from J; bases unmatched to any gene: 7. This CDR3 region has 14 residues. Looked up from germline, CDR1 is KGHSH and CDR2 is LQKENI. CDR3 protein: CASSPGQGGEKLFF. In DNA form, the CDR3 reads TGTGCCAGCTCTCCCGGACAGGGAGGTGAAAAACTGTTTTTT. The full variable domain, with the rest looked up from reference TRBV18 and TRBJ1-4, is NAGVMQNPRHLVRRRGQEARLRCSPMKGHSHVYWYRQLPEEGLKFMVYLQKENIIDESGMPKERFSAEFPKEGPSILRIQQVVRGDSAAYFCASSPGQGGEKLFFGSGTQLSVL.

This chain uses TRBV12-5 with TRBJ1-2; D may be TRBD1 (5 bases). Germline CDR1 is LGHNT and CDR2 is FRNRAP. V lost 0 bases to trimming and J lost 4 bases, with 12 bases between them. The CDR3 runs to 15 residues. The CDR3 coding sequence is TGTGCTAGTGGTTTGGTACGGCAGGGTACCTATGGCTACACCTTC. Residues: CASGLVRQGTYGYTF.

This clone showed up just once. The V gene is TRBV28, the J gene TRBJ1-3, with 8 bases matching TRBD1. V shed 4 bases, J shed 2 bases, and the junction held 10 bases outside the gene matches. The CDR3 is made up of 17 amino acids. Germline V gene lookup returns CDR1 MDHEN and CDR2 SYDVKM. CDR3 amino acids: CASSSSSSGGAGNTIYF. The CDR3 region has the DNA TGTGCCAGCAGTTCCTCTTCCTCAGGGGGCGCTGGAAACACCATATATTTT.

The genes are TRBV11-2 and TRBJ2-3, with 10 bases that match TRBD2. There are 17 residues in the CDR3. The V segment lost 2 bases and the J segment 1 base; nucleotides outside the gene matches: 6. Germline V gene lookup returns CDR1 SGHAT and CDR2 FQNNGV. CDR3 region: CASSLRASGGGTDTQYF. For the CDR3, the DNA is TGTGCCAGCAGCTTAAGGGCTAGCGGGGGAGGCACAGATACGCAGTATTTT.

V gene TRBV19 combines with J gene TRBJ2-5; a weak D match, TRBD1 (5 bases). Per the germline V gene, CDR1 is LNHDA and CDR2 is SQIVND (reference sequence). The CDR3 runs to 12 residues. Trimming pared 8 bases from V and 4 bases from J, leaving 11 bases between. CDR3 DNA: TGTGCCAGTGCCGACAGAAGAGAGACCCAGTACTTC. It is translated as CASADRRETQYF.

Here the CDR3 reads CASSYSLNTEAFF. CDR3 DNA: TGTGCCAGCAGTTACTCCCTGAACACTGAAGCTTTCTTT. The chain employs TRBV6-6 and TRBJ1-1, with D uncertain. This CDR3 has 13 amino acids. Germline V lookup: CDR1 MNHNY, CDR2 SVGAGI (reference sequence). V lost 0 bases, J lost 0 bases, and 2 bases lay in between.

The chain combines TRBV9 with TRBJ2-5; 13 bases align to TRBD2. The V gene's germline CDR1 is SGDLS and CDR2 YYNGEE. Trimming cost V 3 bases and J 3 bases; bases outside gene matches: 5. The CDR3 sequence is 16 residues long. The CDR3 loop reads CASSATSGRAEETQYF. Here the CDR3 DNA reads TGTGCCAGCAGCGCCACTAGCGGGAGGGCTGAAGAGACCCAGTACTTC. The full variable domain, completed using reference TRBV9 and TRBJ2-5, is DSGVTQTPKHLITATGQRVTLRCSPRSGDLSVYWYQQSLDQGLQFLIQYYNGEERAKGNILERFSAQQFPDLHSELNLSSLELGDSALYFCASSATSGRAEETQYFGPGTRLLVL.

This clone showed up just a few times. The V call is TRBV7-2, the J call TRBJ1-6; no reliable D call. V lost 0 bases, J lost 6 bases, and 3 bases lay in between. Per germline, CDR1 SGHTA and CDR2 FQGNSA. The CDR3 sequence is 13 residues long. This CDR3 reads CASSLAFNSPLHF. The CDR3 bases are TGTGCCAGCAGCTTAGCGTTTAATTCACCCCTCCACTTT.

CDR3 sequence reads: CASSAGSGPYTDTQYF. CDR3 coding DNA: TGTGCCAGCAGTGCAGGGTCGGGGCCTTACACAGATACGCAGTATTTT. V is TRBV6-6 and J is TRBJ2-3, with D perhaps matching TRBD1 or TRBD2 (5 bases each). CDR3 length: 16 residues. Germline values: CDR1 MNHNY, CDR2 SVGAGI (reference sequence). Trimming cost V 5 bases and J 2 bases, with 17 bases left between them.

The chain is built from TRBV18 and TRBJ1-6; 9 bases line up with TRBD1. This CDR3 contains 15 residues. Germline V lookup: CDR1 KGHSH, CDR2 LQKENI. Trimming cost V 5 bases and J 6 bases; bases outside gene matches: 5. In DNA, the CDR3 is TGTGCCAGCTCATTGGGACAGGGAGTTAATTCACCCCTCCACTTT. It is translated as CASSLGQGVNSPLHF.